These T cell receptor beta chains were read from a single sample in a study of shared clonotypes between healthy human individuals. Assay used: immunoSEQ multiplex PCR; TCRdb lists only in-frame clones, some missing. The sample yields around 2.3 million clones, approximately 96% seen once. What was sequenced was naive CD4+ T cells sorted from blood. These receptors came from a man aged 18-30 years in good health. Each CDR3 is given with its conserved first and last residue. Fields, in order: V gene, CDR3 protein.

>TRBV19
CASSESATNEKLFF
>TRBV19
CASSLTGGNSPLHF
>TRBV5-6
CASAARTGFDEQFF
>TRBV6-1
CASSEHPGRSNQPQHF
>TRBV10-2
CASSRSSGGYNEQFF
>TRBV10-1
CASSRSDQETQYF
>TRBV4-3
CASSQERGTRVHF
>TRBV2
CASRRTDYGYTF
>TRBV11-1
CASTSADGGRADTQYF
>TRBV15
CATSRGRALTGELFF
>TRBV4-3
CASSQEYRRWETQYF
>TRBV19
CASSIQGAISYEQYF
>TRBV7-9
CASSPRQGAYEQYF